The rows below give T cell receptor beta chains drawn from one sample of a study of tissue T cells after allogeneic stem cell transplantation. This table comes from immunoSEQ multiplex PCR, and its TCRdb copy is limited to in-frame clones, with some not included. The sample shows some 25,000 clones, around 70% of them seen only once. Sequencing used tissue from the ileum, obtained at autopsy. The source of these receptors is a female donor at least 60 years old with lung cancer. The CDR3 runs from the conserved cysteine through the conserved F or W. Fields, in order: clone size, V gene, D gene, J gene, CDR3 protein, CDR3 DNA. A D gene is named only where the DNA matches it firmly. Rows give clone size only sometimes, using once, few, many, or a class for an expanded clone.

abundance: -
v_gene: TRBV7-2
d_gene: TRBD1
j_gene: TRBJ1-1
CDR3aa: CASSLAPGTGRNTEAFF
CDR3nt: TGTGCCAGCAGCTTAGCGCCTGGGACAGGGAGGAACACTGAAGCTTTCTTT

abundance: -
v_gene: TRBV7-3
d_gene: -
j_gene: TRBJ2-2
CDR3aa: CASSPTLLDMRNTGELFF
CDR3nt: TGTGCCAGCAGCCCAACCCTCCTGGACATGCGGAACACCGGGGAGCTGTTTTTT

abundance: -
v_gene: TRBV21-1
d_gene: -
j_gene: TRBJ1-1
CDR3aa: CASSKARKQNMNTEAFF
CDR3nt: TGTGCCAGCAGCAAAGCCCGGAAACAGAACATGAACACTGAAGCTTTCTTT

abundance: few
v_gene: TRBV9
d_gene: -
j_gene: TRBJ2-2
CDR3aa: CASSVVGGGNTGELFF
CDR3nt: TGTGCCAGCAGCGTAGTCGGCGGCGGAAACACCGGGGAGCTGTTTTTT

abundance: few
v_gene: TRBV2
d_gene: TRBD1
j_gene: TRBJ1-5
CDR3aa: CASRGIQGATNQPQHF
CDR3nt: TGTGCCAGCAGGGGGATTCAGGGGGCGACCAATCAGCCCCAGCATTTT

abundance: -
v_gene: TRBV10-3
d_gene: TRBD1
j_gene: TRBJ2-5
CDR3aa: CAIWRGQEQETQYF
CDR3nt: TGTGCCATCTGGAGGGGACAGGAGCAAGAGACCCAGTACTTC

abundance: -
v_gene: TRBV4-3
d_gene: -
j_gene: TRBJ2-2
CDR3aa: CASSQSPIRGRYTGELFF
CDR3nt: TGCGCCAGCAGCCAATCCCCTATTCGGGGCCGGTACACCGGGGAGCTGTTTTTT

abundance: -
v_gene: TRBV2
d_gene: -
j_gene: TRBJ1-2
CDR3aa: CASKTETGYGYTF
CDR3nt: TGTGCCAGCAAGACCGAGACGGGCTATGGCTACACCTTC

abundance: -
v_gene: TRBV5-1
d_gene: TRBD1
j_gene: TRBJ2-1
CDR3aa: CASSLGDRTDNEQFF
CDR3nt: TGCGCCAGCAGCTTGGGGGACAGAACTGACAATGAGCAGTTCTTC

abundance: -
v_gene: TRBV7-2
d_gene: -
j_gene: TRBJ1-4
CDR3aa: CASSLSQGGGEKLFF
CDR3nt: TGTGCCAGCAGCTTATCACAGGGCGGGGGTGAAAAACTGTTTTTT

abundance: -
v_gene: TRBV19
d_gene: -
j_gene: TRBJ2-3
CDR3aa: CASTAGRRPDTQYF
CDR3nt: TGTGCCAGTACAGCCGGGAGAAGGCCAGATACGCAGTATTTT

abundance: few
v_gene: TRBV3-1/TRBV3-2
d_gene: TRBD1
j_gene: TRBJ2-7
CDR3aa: CASSPPGTVEQYF
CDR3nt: TGTGCCAGCAGCCCACCGGGGACAGTCGAGCAGTACTTC

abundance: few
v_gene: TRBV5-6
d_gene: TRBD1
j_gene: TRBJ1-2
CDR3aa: CASSLGRGLRGYTF
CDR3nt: TGTGCCAGCAGCTTGGGCAGGGGGTTAAGGGGCTACACCTTC

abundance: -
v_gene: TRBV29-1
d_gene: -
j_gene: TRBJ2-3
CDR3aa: CSVDLRGATDTQYF
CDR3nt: TGCAGCGTTGATCTACGCGGGGCCACAGATACGCAGTATTTT

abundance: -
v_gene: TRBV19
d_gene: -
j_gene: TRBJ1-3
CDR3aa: CATRSSGNTIYF
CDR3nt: TGTGCCACCCGATCTTCTGGAAACACCATATATTTT

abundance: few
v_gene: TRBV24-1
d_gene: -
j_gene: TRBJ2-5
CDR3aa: CATSDSALQTQYF
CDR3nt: TGTGCCACCAGTGATTCGGCGTTGCAGACCCAGTACTTC

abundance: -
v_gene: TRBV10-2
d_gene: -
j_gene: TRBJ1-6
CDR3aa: CASRQYNSPLHF
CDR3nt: TGCGCCAGCAGACAGTATAATTCACCCCTCCACTTT

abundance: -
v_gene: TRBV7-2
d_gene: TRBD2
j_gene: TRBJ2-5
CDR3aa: CASKPSGALETQYF
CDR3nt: TGTGCCAGCAAACCTAGCGGGGCCCTGGAGACCCAGTACTTC

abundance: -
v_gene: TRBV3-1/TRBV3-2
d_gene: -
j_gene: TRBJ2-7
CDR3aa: CASSLGTAPSQYF
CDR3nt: TGTGCCAGCAGTTTAGGGACGGCCCCTAGCCAGTACTTC

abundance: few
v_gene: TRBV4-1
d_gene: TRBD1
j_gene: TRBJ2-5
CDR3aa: CASSPQTGGEETQYF
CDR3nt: TGCGCCAGCAGCCCCCAGACAGGGGGCGAAGAGACCCAGTACTTC

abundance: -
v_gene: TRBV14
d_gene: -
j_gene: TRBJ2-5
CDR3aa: CASSQRWLVETQYF
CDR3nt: TGTGCCAGCAGCCAACGGTGGCTGGTCGAGACCCAGTACTTC

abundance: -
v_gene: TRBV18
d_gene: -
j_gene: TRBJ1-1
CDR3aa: CASSPTGRAEAFF
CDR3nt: TGTGCCAGCTCACCAACAGGTCGGGCTGAAGCTTTCTTT

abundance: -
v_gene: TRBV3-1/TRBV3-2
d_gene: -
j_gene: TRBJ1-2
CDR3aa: CASSQVAGYGYTF
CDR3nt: TGTGCCAGCAGCCAAGTGGCAGGCTATGGCTACACCTTC

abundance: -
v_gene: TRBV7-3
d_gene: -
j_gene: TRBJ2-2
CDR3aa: CASRKRHGNTGELFF
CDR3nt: TGTGCCAGCAGGAAACGACACGGGAACACCGGGGAGCTGTTTTTT

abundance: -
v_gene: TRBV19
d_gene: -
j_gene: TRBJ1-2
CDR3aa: CASKKSETVGYTF
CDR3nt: TGTGCCAGTAAGAAGTCCGAGACGGTCGGTTACACCTTC

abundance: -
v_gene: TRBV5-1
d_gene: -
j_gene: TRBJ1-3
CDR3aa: CASSLGGIPSGNTIYF
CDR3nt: TGCGCCAGCAGCTTGGGTGGGATCCCCTCTGGAAACACCATATATTTT

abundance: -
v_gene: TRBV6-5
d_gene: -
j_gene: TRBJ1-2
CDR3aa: CASSLAGYTF
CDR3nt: TGTGCCAGCAGTCTGGCTGGCTACACCTTC

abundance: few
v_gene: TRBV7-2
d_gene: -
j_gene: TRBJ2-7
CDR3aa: CASSLVISGGDSYEQYF
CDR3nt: TGTGCCAGCAGCTTAGTCATCTCAGGAGGGGACAGCTACGAGCAGTACTTC

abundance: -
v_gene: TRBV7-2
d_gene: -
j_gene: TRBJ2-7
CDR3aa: CASSLTTGHYEQYF
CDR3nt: TGTGCCAGCAGCTTGACCACGGGGCACTACGAGCAGTACTTC

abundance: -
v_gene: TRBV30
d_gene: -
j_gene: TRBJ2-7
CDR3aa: CAWRRPGYEQYF
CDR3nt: TGTGCCTGGAGAAGGCCGGGCTACGAGCAGTACTTC

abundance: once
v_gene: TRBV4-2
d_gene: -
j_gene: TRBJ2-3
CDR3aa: CASSQGVGAASTDTQYF
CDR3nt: TGTGCCAGCAGCCAAGGGGTCGGAGCGGCTAGCACAGATACGCAGTATTTT

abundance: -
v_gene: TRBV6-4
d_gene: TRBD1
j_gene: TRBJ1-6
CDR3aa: CASSEFGTGGSPLHF
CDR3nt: TGTGCCAGCAGTGAATTCGGGACAGGGGGCTCACCCCTCCACTTT

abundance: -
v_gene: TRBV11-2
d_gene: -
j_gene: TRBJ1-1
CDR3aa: CASSPGGTMNTEAFF
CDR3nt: TGTGCCAGCAGCCCCGGGGGGACAATGAACACTGAAGCTTTCTTT

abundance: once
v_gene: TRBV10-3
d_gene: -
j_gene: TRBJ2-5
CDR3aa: CAISESGAQETQYF
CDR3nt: TGTGCCATCAGTGAGTCGGGGGCCCAAGAGACCCAGTACTTC

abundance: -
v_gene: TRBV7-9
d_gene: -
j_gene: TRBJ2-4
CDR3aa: CASSPGTLPIQYF
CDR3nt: TGTGCCAGCAGCCCCGGGACCCTACCAATTCAGTACTTC

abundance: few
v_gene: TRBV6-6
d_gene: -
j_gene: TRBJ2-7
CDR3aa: CASSYSIAVEQYF
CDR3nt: TGTGCCAGCAGTTACTCCATAGCGGTTGAGCAGTACTTC

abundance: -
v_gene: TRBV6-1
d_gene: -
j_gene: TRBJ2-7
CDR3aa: CASSETGLNEQYF
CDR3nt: TGTGCCAGCAGTGAAACAGGGTTGAACGAGCAGTACTTC

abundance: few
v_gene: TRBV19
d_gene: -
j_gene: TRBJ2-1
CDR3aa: CASSMQGPNEQFF
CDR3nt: TGTGCCAGTAGTATGCAGGGCCCCAATGAGCAGTTCTTC

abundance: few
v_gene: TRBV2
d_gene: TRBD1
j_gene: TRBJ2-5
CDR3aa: CASREDRAETQYF
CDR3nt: TGTGCCAGCAGGGAAGACAGGGCGGAGACCCAGTACTTC

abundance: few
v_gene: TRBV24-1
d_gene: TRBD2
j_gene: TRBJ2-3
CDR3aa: CATSDIAGGGTDTQYF
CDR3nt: TGTGCCACCAGTGATATAGCGGGAGGGGGCACAGATACGCAGTATTTT

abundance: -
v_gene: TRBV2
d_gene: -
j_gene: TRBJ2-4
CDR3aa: CASSLEGSASKNIQYF
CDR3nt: TGTGCCAGCAGTCTGGAAGGGTCGGCATCCAAAAACATTCAGTACTTC

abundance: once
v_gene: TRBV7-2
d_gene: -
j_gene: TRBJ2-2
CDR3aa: CASTQGPVTGELFF
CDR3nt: TGTGCCAGCACCCAGGGGCCGGTCACCGGGGAGCTGTTTTTT

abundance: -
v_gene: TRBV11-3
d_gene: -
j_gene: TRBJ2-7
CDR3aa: CASSLSGSKGYEQYF
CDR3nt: TGTGCCAGCAGCTTATCCGGGAGTAAAGGATACGAGCAGTACTTC

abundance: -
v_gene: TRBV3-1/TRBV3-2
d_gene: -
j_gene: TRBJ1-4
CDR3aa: CASSQDPGAGEKLFF
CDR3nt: TGTGCCAGCAGCCAAGACCCGGGGGCGGGTGAAAAACTGTTTTTT

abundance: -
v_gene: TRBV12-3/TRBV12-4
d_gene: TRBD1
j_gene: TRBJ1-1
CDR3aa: CASRGTAGTEAFF
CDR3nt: TGTGCCAGCAGGGGGACAGCGGGCACTGAAGCTTTCTTT

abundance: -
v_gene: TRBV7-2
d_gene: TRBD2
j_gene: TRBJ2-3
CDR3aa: CASSLGGSADTQYF
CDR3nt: TGTGCCAGCAGCCTGGGAGGGTCCGCAGATACGCAGTATTTT

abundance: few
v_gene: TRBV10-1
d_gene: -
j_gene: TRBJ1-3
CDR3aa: CASSESTSDSGNTIYF
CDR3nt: TGCGCCAGCAGTGAGTCGACTAGCGACTCTGGAAACACCATATATTTT

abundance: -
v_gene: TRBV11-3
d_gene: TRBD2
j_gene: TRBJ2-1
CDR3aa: CASSLGTSGGDEQFF
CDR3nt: TGTGCCAGCAGCTTAGGGACTAGCGGGGGCGATGAGCAGTTCTTC

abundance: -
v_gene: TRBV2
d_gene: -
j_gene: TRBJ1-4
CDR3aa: CASSAVRNEKLFF
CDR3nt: TGTGCCAGCAGTGCGGTCAGGAATGAAAAACTGTTTTTT

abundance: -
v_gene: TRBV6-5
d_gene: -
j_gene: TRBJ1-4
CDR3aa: CASSFKRATNEKLFF
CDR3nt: TGTGCCAGCAGCTTCAAAAGGGCAACTAATGAAAAACTGTTTTTT

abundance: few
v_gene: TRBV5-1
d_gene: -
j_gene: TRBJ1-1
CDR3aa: CASSQRTANTEAFF
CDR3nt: TGCGCCAGCAGCCAGAGGACAGCCAACACTGAAGCTTTCTTT

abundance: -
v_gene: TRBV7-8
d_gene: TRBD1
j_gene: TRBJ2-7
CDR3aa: CASRPRRTGRSEQYF
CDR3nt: TGTGCCAGCAGGCCTAGGAGGACAGGGAGGTCCGAGCAGTACTTC

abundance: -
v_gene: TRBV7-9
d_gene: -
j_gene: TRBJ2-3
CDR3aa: CASSLEGGPFLLDTQYF
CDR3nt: TGTGCCAGCAGCTTAGAGGGAGGTCCCTTCCTCTTGGATACGCAGTATTTT